A selection of T cell receptor beta chains follows, all from one sample in a study of cytomegalovirus exposure and HLA in healthy donors. This table comes from immunoSEQ multiplex PCR, and its TCRdb copy is limited to in-frame clones, with some not included. The sample lists some 180,000 clones; approximately 80% were seen once. Sequencing was carried out using PBMCs. Every receptor here comes from a female donor in good health and CMV-seronegative. CDR3s leave out the opening cysteine and the closing phenylalanine or tryptophan.

j_gene: TRBJ1-2; v_gene: TRBV27; CDR3aa: ASSWGQGALDGYT
j_gene: TRBJ2-1; v_gene: TRBV19; CDR3aa: ASSMSPRNEQF
j_gene: TRBJ2-2; v_gene: TRBV14; CDR3aa: ASSPLDGRAGGFGGELF
j_gene: TRBJ2-1; v_gene: TRBV9; CDR3aa: ASSVVGGGQAMYNEQF
j_gene: TRBJ2-4; v_gene: TRBV2; CDR3aa: ASSDLGTSGPLAKNIQY
j_gene: TRBJ2-7; v_gene: TRBV6-6; CDR3aa: ASSPEGQASYEQY
j_gene: TRBJ2-3; v_gene: TRBV6-5; CDR3aa: ASKAAGGSTDTQY
j_gene: TRBJ1-2; v_gene: TRBV9; CDR3aa: ASSVGQGTYGYT
j_gene: TRBJ2-1; v_gene: TRBV9; CDR3aa: ASSVPGDPYNEQF
j_gene: TRBJ1-2; v_gene: TRBV5-8; CDR3aa: ASSLQGNYGYT
j_gene: TRBJ1-1; v_gene: TRBV6-5; CDR3aa: ASRSLNTEAF
j_gene: TRBJ2-2; v_gene: TRBV27; CDR3aa: ASRGLAGVNTGELF
j_gene: TRBJ2-7; v_gene: TRBV5-1; CDR3aa: ASSLEASGSYEQY
j_gene: TRBJ2-5; v_gene: TRBV2; CDR3aa: ASRPGLAGSGQY
j_gene: TRBJ2-7; v_gene: TRBV28; CDR3aa: ASSELEGGPMYEQY
j_gene: TRBJ1-2; v_gene: TRBV27; CDR3aa: ASRPTGGHGYT